This entry lists 13 T cell receptor beta chains sequenced from one sample in a study of blood T cell repertoires in COVID-19. Method: immunoSEQ multiplex PCR; TCRdb's copy keeps in-frame clones and lacks some. The sample holds under 150,000 clones; roughly four fifths are singletons and the top ten take about a tenth. The sample was peripheral blood. These receptors all come from a human donor in a cohort sampled during active COVID-19.

The genes are TRBV27 and TRBJ2-7; D might be TRBD1 (5 bases). With 5 bases removed from V and 6 bases from J, the gap between germline ends came to 8 bases. The CDR3 loop spans 11 amino acids. Germline CDR1 reads MNHEY; CDR2 reads SMNVEV (reference sequence). CDR3 in DNA: TGTGCCAGCAGTCTAGGGGTCGAGCAGTACTTC. Translated: CASSLGVEQYF.

The chain is built from TRBV9 and TRBJ2-4; 11 bases agree with TRBD2. Trimming at V came to 4 bases and at J to 7 bases, leaving 4 bases not matched to a gene. The CDR3 runs to 14 residues. Germline V gives CDR1 SGDLS, CDR2 YYNGEE. The CDR3 loop is CASSLSGGANIQYF. The DNA for the CDR3 is TGTGCCAGCAGCCTTAGCGGGGGGGCGAACATTCAGTACTTC.

This chain connects TRBV5-1 to TRBJ2-1, with 9 bases matching TRBD2. The CDR3 has 16 amino acids. Trimming cost V 1 base and J 7 bases; bases outside gene matches: 9. Per germline, CDR1 SGHRS and CDR2 YFSETQ. CDR3 amino acids: CASSLWSGGQQNEQFF. In DNA, the CDR3 is TGCGCCAGCAGCTTGTGGAGCGGGGGGCAGCAGAATGAGCAGTTCTTC. Filled out from reference TRBV5-1 and TRBJ2-1, the complete variable domain reads KAGVTQTPRYLIKTRGQQVTLSCSPISGHRSVSWYQQTPGQGLQFLFEYFSETQRNKGNFPGRFSGRQFSNSRSEMNVSTLELGDSALYLCASSLWSGGQQNEQFFGPGTRLTVL.

This chain joins TRBV28 and TRBJ2-3; TRBD2 matches 11 bases. The length of the CDR3 is 15 residues. Germline V CDR1 and CDR2: MDHEN, SYDVKM. V lost 5 bases and J lost 7; bases outside the gene matches: 8. Written as DNA, the CDR3 is TGTGCCAGCAGTACACCTAGCGGGGGGAAGAATACGCAGTATTTT. Encoded protein: CASSTPSGGKNTQYF.

This chain joins TRBV6-4 and TRBJ2-3; 9 positions agree with TRBD2. The CDR3 sequence is 15 residues long. V was pared by 4 bases and J by 2 bases, with 4 bases of the junction left unmatched. The germline V gene encodes CDR1 MRHNA and CDR2 SNTAGT. The CDR3 loop is CASSVAGDPTDTQYF. Here the CDR3 DNA reads TGTGCCAGCAGTGTAGCGGGGGACCCCACAGATACGCAGTATTTT.

The DNA of the CDR3 is TGTGCCAGTAGTAGCCTAGCGGGTTCTGAGCAGTTCTTC. It yields the protein CASSSLAGSEQFF. The rearrangement joins TRBV19 to TRBJ2-1; TRBD2 matches at 8 bases. This CDR3 has 13 residues. With V trimmed by 4 bases and J by 9 bases, 5 bases remained unmatched. Germline V gene sequence: CDR1 LNHDA, CDR2 SQIVND (reference sequence).

In DNA, the CDR3 is TGTGCCAGCAGCGCTCGCTCCGGGACAGTCACTGAAGCTTTCTTT. The encoded protein is CASSARSGTVTEAFF. The chain is built from TRBV9 and TRBJ1-1, with TRBD1 matching over 7 bases. Per the germline V gene, CDR1 is SGDLS and CDR2 is YYNGEE. J was trimmed by 4 bases and V by 3 bases; bases with no gene match: 9. The CDR3 is 15 amino acids.

The V gene is TRBV10-2, the J gene TRBJ1-1, with D unresolved. V was clipped by 3 bases and J by 3 bases, with 8 bases between them. The germline CDR1 and CDR2 sequences are WSHSY and SAAADI. CDR3 length equals 13 residues. The CDR3 region is CASSDEQYTEAFF. As DNA, the CDR3 is TGCGCCAGCAGTGATGAACAGTACACTGAAGCTTTCTTT.

The gene calls are TRBV7-7 and TRBJ2-1; 7 bases are a match to TRBD2. There are 16 residues in the CDR3. The V gene's germline CDR1 is SSHAT and CDR2 FNYEAQ (reference sequence). Germline trimming cut 5 bases from V and 0 bases from J; bases unmatched to any gene: 7. The CDR3 nucleotides are TGTGCCAGCAGCCCTACGGGGGGTCGCTCCTACAATGAGCAGTTCTTC. Encoded protein: CASSPTGGRSYNEQFF.

This chain joins TRBV7-9 and TRBJ2-1; 7 bases agree with TRBD1. Germline loops: CDR1 SEHNR, CDR2 FQNEAQ (reference sequence). This CDR3 is 13 amino acids long. Trimming cost V 5 bases and J 4 bases; bases outside gene matches: 2. The CDR3 nucleotides are TGTGCCAGCAGCAGGGGACAGTACAATGAGCAGTTCTTC. It codes for CASSRGQYNEQFF. Full variable domain (rest looked up from reference TRBV7-9 and TRBJ2-1): DTGVSQNPRHKITKRGQNVTFRCDPISEHNRLYWYRQTLGQGPEFLTYFQNEAQLEKSRLLSDRFSAERPKGSFSTLEIQRTEQGDSAMYLCASSRGQYNEQFFGPGTRLTVL.

This rearrangement joins TRBV18 to TRBJ1-4; 8 positions match TRBD1. CDR1 is KGHSH and CDR2 is LQKENI in the germline V gene. CDR3 length: 19 residues. V dropped 3 bases and J dropped 8; count of bases not matched to a gene: 20. CDR3 sequence: CASSPTVIRQGALEEKLFF. CDR3 DNA sequence: TGTGCCAGCTCACCCACCGTTATTAGGCAGGGGGCTTTGGAAGAAAAACTGTTTTTT.

This chain links TRBV7-9 with TRBJ2-2, with a weak D call TRBD1 (5 bases). The germline CDR1 and CDR2 sequences are SEHNR and FQNEAQ (reference sequence). This CDR3 is built from 13 residues. The V end lost 9 bases, the J end lost 4 bases, and 12 bases lay between the germline ends. In DNA form, the CDR3 reads TGTGCCAGGGACACAGTTTTCACCGGGGAGCTGTTTTTT. This gives the protein CARDTVFTGELFF.

This rearrangement joins TRBV2 to TRBJ1-1; 7 bases agree with TRBD1. CDR1 SNHLY and CDR2 FYNNEI come from the germline V gene. This CDR3 has 13 amino acids. V lost 6 bases to trimming and J lost 1 base; unmatched junction nucleotides: 2. Written as DNA, the CDR3 is TGTGCCAGCAGAAGGGGGCCGAACACTGAAGCTTTCTTT. Protein product: CASRRGPNTEAFF.